This TCR beta chain originates from a study of shared clonotypes between healthy human individuals. In the study overall: Participating donors consisted of two women and a few men aged 18 to 49. Study observations and caveats: Sequencing depth was expected to influence donor clonotype sharing.

With regard to this clone: Its target is unknown.

TCRdb's table, derived via immunoSEQ multiplex PCR, lists solely in-frame clones and lacks some. The table lists fewer than 600,000 clones, around three quarters of them singletons. Every donor was a Caucasian adult from Nashville, Tennessee. The CDR3 consists of 14 residues. The germline CDR1 and CDR2 sequences are PRHDT and FYEKMQ (reference sequence). J was trimmed by 5 bases and V by 8 bases; bases with no gene match: 11. The TCR comes from a woman in her 40s in good health. Some clones in this sample may be carry-over from other donors' samples. The V gene is TRBV13, the J gene TRBJ1-2, with 7 positions matching TRBD1. The sequenced sample was PBMCs. Here the CDR3 reads CASPRGQRRYGYTF. The CDR3 nucleotides read TGTGCCAGCCCGAGGGGGCAGAGGAGGTATGGCTACACCTTC.